This TCR beta chain was identified in a study of T-cell reconstitution after alpha-beta-depleted transplantation in children. Unique molecular identifiers were built into the TCRbeta library. TCRdb processed the PCR reads anew with MiXCR; each CDR3 protein has one entry. Of about 400,000 distinct CDR3 sequences detected, roughly 21% appear once; the ten largest clones hold around 3.9%. Trimming cost V 4 bases and J 3 bases; bases outside gene matches: 12. The CDR3 consists of 17 residues. Looked up from germline, CDR1 is SQVTM and CDR2 is ANQGSEA. This clonotype was observed many times. The chain employs TRBV29-1 and TRBJ2-1, with 10 bases identical to TRBD2. Sequencing was performed on PBMCs from the stem cell graft donor, taken from the stem cell graft. This clonotype originated in a human donor who donated a stem cell graft to a child with acute myeloid leukemia. CDR3 bases: TGCAGCGTTGTGGGGGGAATAGCGGGAGGACTCTACAATGAGCAGTTCTTC. Protein product: CSVVGGIAGGLYNEQFF.